The TCR beta chain described here comes from a study of blood T cell repertoires in COVID-19. The protocol was immunoSEQ multiplex PCR, while the TCRdb copy is restricted to in-frame clones and leaves out a portion. The table includes about 150,000 clones, approximately 90% detected once. With V trimmed by 2 bases and J by 2 bases, 3 bases remained unmatched. In germline, CDR1 is SGHRS, CDR2 YFSETQ. This CDR3 spans 15 amino acids. The source of this sequence is a woman aged 70-85 years with acute or convalescent COVID-19. V and J are TRBV5-1 and TRBJ2-3; 9 nucleotides agree with TRBD2. Sequencing was performed on peripheral blood. In nucleotides, the CDR3 is TGCGCCAGCAGCTTCGAGCGGGGGGTCACAGATACGCAGTATTTT. Protein: CASSFERGVTDTQYF.